Each of the 26 T cell receptor beta chains below was sequenced from the same sample in a study of blood T cell repertoires in COVID-19. TCRdb's table, derived via immunoSEQ multiplex PCR, lists solely in-frame clones and lacks some. This sample yields fewer than 150,000 clones, of which around nine tenths are seen a single time; 0.88% belongs to the top ten. The source material was peripheral blood. The receptors come from a woman between 50 and 59 years old with active or convalescent COVID-19.

In this sample, this clone turned up a few times. The chain links TRBV7-9 to TRBJ1-1; D may be TRBD1 (5 bases). V lost 5 bases and J 0 bases, leaving 13 bases between the germline ends. Germline V gene sequence: CDR1 SEHNR, CDR2 FQNEAQ (reference sequence). The CDR3 runs 15 residues. For the CDR3, the DNA is TGTGCCAGCAGCGCCAACACAGGTATGAACACTGAAGCTTTCTTT. It specifies CASSANTGMNTEAFF.

The chain joins TRBV25-1 to TRBJ2-5, with 8 positions matching TRBD2. V gave up 4 bases and J gave up 5 bases; unmatched junction bases: 9. Germline lookup yields CDR1 MGHDK and CDR2 SYGVNS. CDR3 length: 15 residues. The chain's CDR3 is CASSGKIAGKETQYF. In nucleotides, the CDR3 is TGTGCCAGCAGTGGAAAGATAGCGGGAAAGGAGACCCAGTACTTC.

The V gene is TRBV5-4, the J gene TRBJ1-6; 9 nucleotides agree with TRBD1. The V gene end was trimmed by 5 bases and the J gene end by 5 bases; junction bases not matched to a gene: 2. The CDR3 spans 14 residues. Looked up from germline, CDR1 is SGHNT and CDR2 is YYREEE (reference sequence). CDR3 DNA sequence: TGTGCCAGCAGACGGACAGGGGATAATTCACCCCTCCACTTT. Its translation is CASRRTGDNSPLHF.

The CDR3 spells CASSLSGGTGRRSYEQYF. CDR3 bases: TGTGCCAGCAGTTTATCTGGTGGGACTGGGCGCCGCTCCTACGAGCAGTACTTC. The chain joins TRBV27 to TRBJ2-7, with D tentatively TRBD2 (6 bases). Between the trimmed V and J ends, which lost 0 bases and 0 bases, there was a span of 18 bases. Germline V gene sequence: CDR1 MNHEY, CDR2 SMNVEV (reference sequence). This CDR3 has 18 amino acids.

This chain uses TRBV28 with TRBJ2-2, with 7 positions matching TRBD1. V lost 7 bases and J lost 6; bases outside the gene matches: 8. There are 14 residues in the CDR3. From germline, CDR1 is MDHEN and CDR2 SYDVKM. CDR3 sequence: CASTQTTGPGELFF. The CDR3 DNA reads as TGTGCCAGCACCCAAACGACAGGGCCCGGGGAGCTGTTTTTT. The variable domain in full, completed from reference TRBV28 and TRBJ2-2, reads DVKVTQSSRYLVKRTGEKVFLECVQDMDHENMFWYRQDPGLGLRLIYFSYDVKMKEKGDIPEGYSVSREKKERFSLILESASTNQTSMYLCASTQTTGPGELFFGEGSRLTVL.

J is TRBJ1-1 and V is TRBV6-5; D is perhaps TRBD1 (6 bases). Germline CDR1 MNHEY, CDR2 SVGAGI. The CDR3 has 13 residues. V was shortened by 6 bases and J by 4 bases, with 12 bases between the two germline ends. CDR3 sequence (DNA): TGTGCCAGCAGCCGCAGGGGCGGCACTGAAGCTTTCTTT. Residues: CASSRRGGTEAFF.

The V and J genes are TRBV21-1 and TRBJ2-7; the DNA was not used to check the table's D call, TRBD1. TRBV21-1 is recorded as a pseudogene. The CDR3 runs to 16 residues. CDR3 DNA: TGTGCCAGCAGCAAGGACCGGGGGACAGGGCCCTACGAGCAGTACTTC. Protein sequence: CASSKDRGTGPYEQYF.

This clone was detected a few times. The chain recombines TRBV28 with TRBJ1-2, with D uncertain. This CDR3 comprises 14 residues. Trimming stripped 5 bases from V and 1 base from J, with 11 bases between. From germline, CDR1 is MDHEN and CDR2 SYDVKM. CDR3 sequence (DNA): TGTGCCAGCAGTCCCCCGATCGGTAACTATGGCTACACCTTC. It translates to CASSPPIGNYGYTF.

V and J are TRBV12-3 or TRBV12-4 and TRBJ2-1, with D possibly being TRBD2 (6 bases). V lost 7 bases, J lost 3 bases, and 10 bases lay in between. The CDR3 spans 13 residues. CDR3 region: CASNLGGYNEQFF. The CDR3 DNA reads as TGTGCCAGCAACCTGGGGGGCTACAATGAGCAGTTCTTC.

The V call is TRBV18, the J call TRBJ1-2; weak D call: TRBD1 (6 bases). Germline loops: CDR1 KGHSH, CDR2 LQKENI. The V end was cut by 3 bases, the J end by 6 bases, with 11 bases between. This CDR3 has 13 residues. Here the CDR3 reads CASSPISGDGYTF. The CDR3 DNA is TGTGCCAGCTCACCGATTTCAGGGGATGGCTACACCTTC. The variable domain in full, completed from reference TRBV18 and TRBJ1-2, reads NAGVMQNPRHLVRRRGQEARLRCSPMKGHSHVYWYRQLPEEGLKFMVYLQKENIIDESGMPKERFSAEFPKEGPSILRIQQVVRGDSAAYFCASSPISGDGYTFGSGTRLTVV.

The chain combines TRBV19 with TRBJ2-3; no clear D. This CDR3 spans 13 amino acids. Looked up from germline, CDR1 is LNHDA and CDR2 is SQIVND (reference sequence). Trimming left V 1 base short and J 2 bases short, with 4 bases between. Written as DNA, the CDR3 is TGTGCCAGTAGTATAGGACTCACAGATACGCAGTATTTT. It specifies CASSIGLTDTQYF.

The chain is built from TRBV6-2 or TRBV6-3 and TRBJ1-5; D may be TRBD1 (5 bases). The CDR3 has 14 residues. V lost 6 bases to trimming and J lost 9 bases, with 18 bases between them. Germline assignment: CDR1 MNHEY and CDR2 SVGEGT. The CDR3 nucleotides read TGTGCCAGCAGCCCGGGGCAGGACCTCTGGCCCCAGCATTTT. Amino acids: CASSPGQDLWPQHF.

The gene calls are TRBV18 and TRBJ1-1; weak D call: TRBD1 (6 bases). The V gene's germline CDR1 is KGHSH and CDR2 LQKENI. The CDR3 has 16 residues. Between the trimmed V and J ends, which lost 3 bases and 0 bases, there was a span of 14 bases. The CDR3 loop reads CASSPRQATMNTEAFF. The CDR3 DNA reads TGTGCCAGCTCACCCCGACAGGCCACAATGAACACTGAAGCTTTCTTT.

V is TRBV30 and J is TRBJ1-3; D gene unclear. CDR1 and CDR2 from the germline V gene are GTSNPN and SVGIG (reference sequence). The CDR3 runs 12 residues. The germline V and J ends were trimmed by 3 bases and 0 bases, with 3 bases remaining between them. The CDR3 nucleotides are TGTGCCTGGAGCTCCTCTGGAAACACCATATATTTT. Residues: CAWSSSGNTIYF.

This rearrangement joins TRBV11-2 to TRBJ2-7; D might be TRBD2 (6 bases). This CDR3 is built from 14 residues. Trimming pared 6 bases from V and 2 bases from J, leaving 14 bases between. CDR1 is SGHAT and CDR2 is FQNNGV in the germline V gene. The CDR3 DNA sequence: TGTGCCAGCAGTTGGCGGGCGGGGCCCTACGAGCAGTACTTC. Amino acids: CASSWRAGPYEQYF.

This chain connects TRBV30 to TRBJ2-3; 7 nucleotides line up with TRBD1. The CDR3 has 16 amino acids. Germline CDR1 reads GTSNPN; CDR2 reads SVGIG (reference sequence). V dropped 5 bases and J dropped 5; count of bases not matched to a gene: 16. The CDR3 sequence: CAWGSGQRGRIDTQYF. Here the CDR3 DNA reads TGTGCCTGGGGATCGGGACAGCGCGGCCGTATAGATACGCAGTATTTT.

The chain joins TRBV9 to TRBJ1-6; the D gene is possibly TRBD1 (5 bases). Germline CDR1 is SGDLS and CDR2 is YYNGEE. The V end lost 3 bases, the J end lost 10 bases, and 17 bases lay between the germline ends. The CDR3 runs to 15 residues. CDR3 sequence reads: CASSAQFAGQSPLHF. The CDR3 nucleotides are TGTGCCAGCAGCGCCCAGTTCGCGGGGCAATCACCCCTCCACTTT. Together with reference TRBV9 and TRBJ1-6, the CDR3 gives the full variable domain: DSGVTQTPKHLITATGQRVTLRCSPRSGDLSVYWYQQSLDQGLQFLIQYYNGEERAKGNILERFSAQQFPDLHSELNLSSLELGDSALYFCASSAQFAGQSPLHFGNGTRLTVT.

The chain combines TRBV28 with TRBJ2-1; a weak D match, TRBD2 (5 bases). The CDR3 is 14 amino acids. CDR1 and CDR2 (germline): MDHEN, SYDVKM. V lost 7 bases and J lost 1, with 11 bases in between. The DNA of the CDR3 is TGTGCCAGCAAGCGGCGGCCGTCCTACAATGAGCAGTTCTTC. Protein sequence: CASKRRPSYNEQFF.

V gene TRBV19 combines with J gene TRBJ2-1, with 13 nucleotides matching TRBD2. V lost 5 bases, J lost 15 bases, and 7 bases stayed unmatched. Germline V gene data show CDR1 as LNHDA and CDR2 as SQIVND (reference sequence). There are 13 residues in the CDR3. In nucleotides, the CDR3 is TGTGCCAGTAGTGGACGGACTAGCGGGAGTTTGTTCTTC. Protein: CASSGRTSGSLFF.

The CDR3, as DNA: TGCGCCAGCCCTTGGGGGGAGCTAGATACGCAGTATTTT. As protein: CASPWGELDTQYF. The chain carries TRBV4-1 and TRBJ2-3; possible D gene TRBD2, 6 bases. V was cut by 8 bases and J by 5 bases, with 14 bases left in between. The germline V gene encodes CDR1 MGHRA and CDR2 YSYEKL. The CDR3 is 13 amino acids.

This chain connects TRBV6-2 or TRBV6-3 to TRBJ1-5; 7 bases are shared with TRBD1. V dropped 0 bases and J dropped 1; count of bases not matched to a gene: 0. CDR3 length equals 15 residues. Per the germline V gene, CDR1 is MNHEY and CDR2 is SVGEGT. The CDR3 DNA is TGTGCCAGCAGTTACTCGGGACAGAGCAATCAGCCCCAGCATTTT. Translated, it gives CASSYSGQSNQPQHF.

The V call is TRBV11-2, the J call TRBJ2-1; D is possibly TRBD1 (5 bases). This CDR3 spans 16 amino acids. Trimming took off 5 bases at V and 8 bases at J, with 22 bases between the two ends. Germline assignment: CDR1 SGHAT and CDR2 FQNNGV. CDR3 amino acids: CASSRMISGEGDEQFF. The CDR3 coding sequence is TGTGCCAGCAGCCGTATGATCTCTGGAGAAGGGGATGAGCAGTTCTTC.

The chain employs TRBV10-3 and TRBJ1-2, with D perhaps TRBD1 (6 bases). CDR3 size: 14 residues. CDR1 ENHRY and CDR2 SYGVKD come from the germline V gene. V was pared by 4 bases and J by 8 bases, with 17 bases between. The CDR3 region is CAISGTGTRFGYTF. The CDR3 DNA reads as TGTGCCATCAGTGGTACCGGGACAAGATTCGGCTACACCTTC.

V and J are TRBV28 and TRBJ2-1, with 8 positions matching TRBD2. CDR3 length equals 14 residues. J gave up 1 base and V 11 bases, and 7 bases lay outside the gene matches. The germline CDR1 and CDR2 sequences are MDHEN and SYDVKM. The CDR3 spells CAAEGTRSYNEQFF. Written as DNA, the CDR3 is TGTGCCGCAGAGGGGACTAGGTCCTACAATGAGCAGTTCTTC.

This chain links TRBV6-4 with TRBJ2-6, with D possibly TRBD2 on 6 matching bases. The CDR3 has 15 amino acids. V lost 5 bases and J lost 2, with 10 bases in between. Germline V gives CDR1 MRHNA, CDR2 SNTAGT. The CDR3 region is CASSPSGAGANVLTF. As DNA, the CDR3 is TGTGCCAGCAGTCCGTCGGGGGCTGGGGCCAACGTCCTGACTTTC.

The chain employs TRBV9 and TRBJ2-3; 8 positions agree with TRBD2. The CDR3 is made up of 15 amino acids. Germline V gene data show CDR1 as SGDLS and CDR2 as YYNGEE. Trimming at V came to 0 bases and at J to 3 bases, leaving 3 bases not matched to a gene. In nucleotides, the CDR3 is TGTGCCAGCAGCGTAGATGGACTAGCAACAGATACGCAGTATTTT. Translation gives CASSVDGLATDTQYF.